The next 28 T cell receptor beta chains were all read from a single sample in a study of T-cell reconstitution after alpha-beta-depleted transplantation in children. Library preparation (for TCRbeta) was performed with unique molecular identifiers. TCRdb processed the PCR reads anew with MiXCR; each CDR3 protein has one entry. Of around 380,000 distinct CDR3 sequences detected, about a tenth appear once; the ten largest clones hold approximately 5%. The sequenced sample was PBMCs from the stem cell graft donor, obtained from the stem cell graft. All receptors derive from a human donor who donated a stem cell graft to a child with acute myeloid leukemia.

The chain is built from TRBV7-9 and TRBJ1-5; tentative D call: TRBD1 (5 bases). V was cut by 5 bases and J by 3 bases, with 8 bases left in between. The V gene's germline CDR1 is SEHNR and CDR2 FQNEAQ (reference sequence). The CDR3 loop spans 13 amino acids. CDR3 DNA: TGTGCCAGCAGCATAGGGACCAATCAGCCCCAGCATTTT. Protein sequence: CASSIGTNQPQHF.

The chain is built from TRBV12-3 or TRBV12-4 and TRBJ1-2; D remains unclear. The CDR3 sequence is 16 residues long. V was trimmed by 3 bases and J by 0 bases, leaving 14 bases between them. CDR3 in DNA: TGTGCCAGCAGTTTTAGGCGGACGGCAGCTAACTATGGCTACACCTTC. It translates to CASSFRRTAANYGYTF.

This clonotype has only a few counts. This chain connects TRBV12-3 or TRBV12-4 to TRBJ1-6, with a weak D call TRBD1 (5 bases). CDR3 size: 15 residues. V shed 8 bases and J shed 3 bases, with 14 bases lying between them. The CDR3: CASSPGGRYNSPLHF. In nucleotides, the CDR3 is TGTGCCAGCTCCCCGGGGGGACGCTATAATTCACCCCTCCACTTT.

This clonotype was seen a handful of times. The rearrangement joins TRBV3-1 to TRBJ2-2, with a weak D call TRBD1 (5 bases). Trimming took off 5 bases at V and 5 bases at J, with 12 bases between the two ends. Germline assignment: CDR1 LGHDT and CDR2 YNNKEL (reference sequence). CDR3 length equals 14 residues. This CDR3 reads CASSAAGLTGELFF. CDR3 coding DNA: TGTGCCAGCAGCGCAGCAGGGCTGACCGGGGAGCTGTTTTTT.

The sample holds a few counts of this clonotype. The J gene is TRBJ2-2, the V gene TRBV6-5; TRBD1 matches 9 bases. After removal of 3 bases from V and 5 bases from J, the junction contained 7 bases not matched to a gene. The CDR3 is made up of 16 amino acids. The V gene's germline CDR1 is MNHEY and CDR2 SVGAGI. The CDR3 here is CASSYEQGAGTGELFF. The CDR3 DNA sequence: TGTGCCAGCAGTTATGAACAGGGGGCGGGAACCGGGGAGCTGTTTTTT.

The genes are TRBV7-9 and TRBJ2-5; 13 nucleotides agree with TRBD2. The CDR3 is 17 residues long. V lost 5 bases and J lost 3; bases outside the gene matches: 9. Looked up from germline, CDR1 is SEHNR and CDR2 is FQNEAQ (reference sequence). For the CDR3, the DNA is TGTGCCAGCAGCCCACGACTAGCGGGGGGTAGGAAAGAGACCCAGTACTTC. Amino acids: CASSPRLAGGRKETQYF.

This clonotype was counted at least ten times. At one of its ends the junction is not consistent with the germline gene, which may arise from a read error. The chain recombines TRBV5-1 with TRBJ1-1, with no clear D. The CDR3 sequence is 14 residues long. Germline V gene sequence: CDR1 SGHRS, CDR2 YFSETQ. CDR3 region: CASSLGPGNTEAFF. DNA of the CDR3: TGTGCCAGCAGCTTAGGGCCGGGGAACACTGAAGCTTTCTTT.

The CDR3 DNA sequence: TGTGCCAGCAGAAATAGCGGGATATCGGGTGAGCAGTTCTTC. This sequence encodes CASRNSGISGEQFF. This chain joins TRBV12-3 or TRBV12-4 and TRBJ2-1, with TRBD2 identical over 8 bases. The junction had 10 bases not matched to a gene; V was cut back by 6 bases and J by 9 bases. The length of the CDR3 is 14 residues.

The CDR3 bases are TGTGCCAGCAGTCCGGGGGGGCCTCGGGCCGAGCAGTACTTC. This gives the protein CASSPGGPRAEQYF. The chain recombines TRBV7-9 with TRBJ2-7; 8 positions agree with TRBD2. Germline V gene lookup returns CDR1 SEHNR and CDR2 FQNEAQ (reference sequence). With V trimmed by 6 bases and J by 6 bases, 10 bases remained unmatched. The CDR3 is 14 residues long.

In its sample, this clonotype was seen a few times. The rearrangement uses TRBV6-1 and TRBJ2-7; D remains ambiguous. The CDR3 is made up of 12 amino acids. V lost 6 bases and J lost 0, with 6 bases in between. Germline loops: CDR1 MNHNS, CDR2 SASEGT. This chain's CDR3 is CASRPHSYEQYF. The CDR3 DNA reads TGTGCCAGCAGACCGCACTCCTACGAGCAGTACTTC.

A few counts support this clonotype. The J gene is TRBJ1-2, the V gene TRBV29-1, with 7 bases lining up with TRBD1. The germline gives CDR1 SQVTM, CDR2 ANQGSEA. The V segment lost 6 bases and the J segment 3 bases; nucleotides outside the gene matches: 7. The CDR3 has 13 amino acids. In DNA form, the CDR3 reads TGCAGCGTGCGGACAGGACAAGACTATGGCTACACCTTC. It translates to CSVRTGQDYGYTF.

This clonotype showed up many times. CDR3 DNA sequence: TGTGCCTGGAGGGGGGACAGGCGTTCACCCCTCCACTTT. Encoded protein: CAWRGDRRSPLHF. V is TRBV30 and J is TRBJ1-6, with TRBD1 matching over 8 bases. Germline V CDR1 and CDR2: GTSNPN, SVGIG (reference sequence). J was trimmed by 9 bases and V by 3 bases; bases with no gene match: 4. This CDR3 is 13 amino acids long.

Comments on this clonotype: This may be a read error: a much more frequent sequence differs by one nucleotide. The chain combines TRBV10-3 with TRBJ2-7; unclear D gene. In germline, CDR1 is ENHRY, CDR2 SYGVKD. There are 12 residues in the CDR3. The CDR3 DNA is TGTGCCATCAGTCAGTCGGCCTACGAGCAGTACTTC. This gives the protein CAISQSAYEQYF.

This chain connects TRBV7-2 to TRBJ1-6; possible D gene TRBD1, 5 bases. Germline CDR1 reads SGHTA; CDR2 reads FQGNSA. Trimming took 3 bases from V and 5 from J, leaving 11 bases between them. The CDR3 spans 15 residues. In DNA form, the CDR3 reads TGTGCCAGCAGCTTGTGGCAGGGAAATAATTCACCCCTCCACTTT. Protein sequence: CASSLWQGNNSPLHF. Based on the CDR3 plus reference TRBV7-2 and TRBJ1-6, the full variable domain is GAGVSQSPSNKVTEKGKDVELRCDPISGHTALYWYRQSLGQGLEFLIYFQGNSAPDKSGLPSDRFSAERTGGSVSTLTIQRTQQEDSAVYLCASSLWQGNNSPLHFGNGTRLTVT.

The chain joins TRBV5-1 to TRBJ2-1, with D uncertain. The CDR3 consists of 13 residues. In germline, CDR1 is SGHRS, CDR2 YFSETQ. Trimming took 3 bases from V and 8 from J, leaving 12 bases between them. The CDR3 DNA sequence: TGCGCCAGCAGCTCTCCCCCAGGCGATGAGCAGTTCTTC. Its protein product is CASSSPPGDEQFF.

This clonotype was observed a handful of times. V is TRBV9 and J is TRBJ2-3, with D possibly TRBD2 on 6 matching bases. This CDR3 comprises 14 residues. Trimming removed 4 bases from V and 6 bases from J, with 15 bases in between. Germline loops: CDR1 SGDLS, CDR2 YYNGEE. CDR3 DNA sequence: TGTGCCAGCAGCAGGAGGGACGATCAGGATACGCAGTATTTT. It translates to CASSRRDDQDTQYF.

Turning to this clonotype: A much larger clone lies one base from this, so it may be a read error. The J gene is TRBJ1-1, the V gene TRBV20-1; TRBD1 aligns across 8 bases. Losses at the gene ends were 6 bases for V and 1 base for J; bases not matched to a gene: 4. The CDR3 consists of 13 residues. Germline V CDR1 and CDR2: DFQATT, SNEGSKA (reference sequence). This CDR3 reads CSAWTGRNTEAFF. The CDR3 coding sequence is TGCAGTGCATGGACAGGGAGGAACACTGAAGCTTTCTTT.

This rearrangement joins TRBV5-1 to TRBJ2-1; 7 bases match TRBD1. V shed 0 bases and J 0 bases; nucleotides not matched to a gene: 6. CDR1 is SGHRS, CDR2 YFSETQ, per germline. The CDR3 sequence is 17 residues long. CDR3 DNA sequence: TGCGCCAGCAGCTTGGAGGGGGCCCCGAGCTCCTACAATGAGCAGTTCTTC. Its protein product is CASSLEGAPSSYNEQFF. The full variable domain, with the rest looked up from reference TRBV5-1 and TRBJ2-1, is KAGVTQTPRYLIKTRGQQVTLSCSPISGHRSVSWYQQTPGQGLQFLFEYFSETQRNKGNFPGRFSGRQFSNSRSEMNVSTLELGDSALYLCASSLEGAPSSYNEQFFGPGTRLTVL.

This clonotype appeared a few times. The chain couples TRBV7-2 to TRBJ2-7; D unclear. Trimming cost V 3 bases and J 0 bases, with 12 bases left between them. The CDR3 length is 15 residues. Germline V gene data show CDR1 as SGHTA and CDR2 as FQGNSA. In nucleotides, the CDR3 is TGTGCCAGCAGCTTTCGTGGGCCTAGCTCCTACGAGCAGTACGTC. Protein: CASSFRGPSSYEQYV.

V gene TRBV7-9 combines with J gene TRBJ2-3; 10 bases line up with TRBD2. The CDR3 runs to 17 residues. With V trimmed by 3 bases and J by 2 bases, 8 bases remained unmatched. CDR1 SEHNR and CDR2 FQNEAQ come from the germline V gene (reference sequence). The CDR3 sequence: CASSFIRAGGPTDTQYF. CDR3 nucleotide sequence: TGTGCCAGCAGCTTTATACGAGCGGGAGGGCCCACAGATACGCAGTATTTT.

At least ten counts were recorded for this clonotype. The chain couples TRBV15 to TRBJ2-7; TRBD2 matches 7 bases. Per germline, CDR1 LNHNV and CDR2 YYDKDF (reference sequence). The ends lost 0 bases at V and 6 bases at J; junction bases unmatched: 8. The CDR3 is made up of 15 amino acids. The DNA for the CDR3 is TGTGCCACCAGCAGAGATCGGGCGGGAGCGAGCGAGCAGTACTTC. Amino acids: CATSRDRAGASEQYF.

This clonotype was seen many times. The chain's CDR3 is CSVADRAKNIQYF. CDR3 nucleotides: TGCAGCGTCGCGGACAGGGCCAAAAACATTCAGTACTTC. J is TRBJ2-4 and V is TRBV29-1; TRBD1 matches at 7 bases. CDR1 and CDR2 from the germline V gene are SQVTM and ANQGSEA. The CDR3 consists of 13 residues. Germline trimming cut 6 bases from V and 1 base from J; bases unmatched to any gene: 3.

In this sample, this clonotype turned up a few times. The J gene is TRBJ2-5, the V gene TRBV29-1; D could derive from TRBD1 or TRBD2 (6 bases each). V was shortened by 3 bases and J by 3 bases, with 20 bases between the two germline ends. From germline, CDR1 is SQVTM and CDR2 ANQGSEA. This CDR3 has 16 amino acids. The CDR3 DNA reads TGCAGCGTTGATGGGACAAGGGCAAGGAGGGAAGAGACCCAGTACTTC. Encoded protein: CSVDGTRARREETQYF. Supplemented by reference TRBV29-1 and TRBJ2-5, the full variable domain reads SAVISQKPSRDICQRGTSLTIQCQVDSQVTMMFWYRQQPGQSLTLIATANQGSEATYESGFVIDKFPISRPNLTFSTLTVSNMSPEDSSIYLCSVDGTRARREETQYFGPGTRLLVL.

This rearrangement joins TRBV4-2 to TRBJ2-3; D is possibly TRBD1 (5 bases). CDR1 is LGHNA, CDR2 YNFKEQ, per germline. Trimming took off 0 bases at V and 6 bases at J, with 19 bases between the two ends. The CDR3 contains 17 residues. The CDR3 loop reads CASSQDQRLDKMDTQYF. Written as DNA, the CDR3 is TGTGCCAGCAGCCAAGATCAACGCCTGGACAAAATGGATACGCAGTATTTT.

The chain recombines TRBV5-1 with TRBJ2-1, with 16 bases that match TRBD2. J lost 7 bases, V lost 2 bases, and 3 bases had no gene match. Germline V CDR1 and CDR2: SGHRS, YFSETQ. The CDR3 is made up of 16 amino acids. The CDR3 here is CASSFGTSGRENEQFF. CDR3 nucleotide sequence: TGCGCCAGCAGCTTCGGGACTAGCGGGAGGGAAAATGAGCAGTTCTTC.

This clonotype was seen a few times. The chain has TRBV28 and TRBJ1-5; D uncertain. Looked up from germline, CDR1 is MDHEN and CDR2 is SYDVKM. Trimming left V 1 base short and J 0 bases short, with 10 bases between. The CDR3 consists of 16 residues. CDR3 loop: CASSLLPGASNQPQHF. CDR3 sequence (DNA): TGTGCCAGCAGTTTATTACCAGGTGCTAGCAATCAGCCCCAGCATTTT.

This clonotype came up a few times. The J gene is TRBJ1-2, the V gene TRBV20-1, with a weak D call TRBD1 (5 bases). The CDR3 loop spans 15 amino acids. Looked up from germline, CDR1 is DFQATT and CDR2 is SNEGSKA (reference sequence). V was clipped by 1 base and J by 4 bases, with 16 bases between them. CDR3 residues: CSARADGTGGYGYTF. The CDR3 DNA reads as TGCAGTGCTAGAGCAGACGGGACGGGAGGCTATGGCTACACCTTC.

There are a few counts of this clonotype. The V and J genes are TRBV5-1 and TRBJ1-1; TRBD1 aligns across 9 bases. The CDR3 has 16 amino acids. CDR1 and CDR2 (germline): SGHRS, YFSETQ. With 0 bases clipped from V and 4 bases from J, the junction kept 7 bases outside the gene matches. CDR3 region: CASSLEQGQGSTEAFF. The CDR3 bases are TGCGCCAGCAGCTTGGAACAGGGACAGGGCTCCACTGAAGCTTTCTTT.